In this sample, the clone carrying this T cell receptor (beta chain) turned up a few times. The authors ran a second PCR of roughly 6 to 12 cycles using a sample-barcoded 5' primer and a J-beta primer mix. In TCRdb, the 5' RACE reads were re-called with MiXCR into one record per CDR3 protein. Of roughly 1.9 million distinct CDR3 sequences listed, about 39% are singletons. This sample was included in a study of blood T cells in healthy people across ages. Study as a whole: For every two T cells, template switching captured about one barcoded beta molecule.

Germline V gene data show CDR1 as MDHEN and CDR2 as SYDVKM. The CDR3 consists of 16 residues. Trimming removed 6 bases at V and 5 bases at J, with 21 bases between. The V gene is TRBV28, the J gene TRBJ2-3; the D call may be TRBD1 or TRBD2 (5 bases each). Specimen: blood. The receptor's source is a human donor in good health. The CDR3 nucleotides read TGTGCCAGCAGCTCCCTCGGGACCTTACTTAGAGATACGCAGTATTTT. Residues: CASSSLGTLLRDTQYF.